This T cell receptor (beta chain) appears in the sequencing data of a study of siplizumab effects on memory and regulatory T cells. Profiling relied on immunoSEQ multiplex PCR, and the TCRdb table lists in-frame clones only, not all of them. The sample has tens of thousands of clones, roughly 80% seen once; the top ten hold approximately 4%. General observations from the study: Of the alloreactive clones, only a minor fraction mapped to unstimulated subsets.

The length of the CDR3 is 13 residues. V was clipped by 5 bases and J by 7 bases, with 14 bases between them. Germline V gene data show CDR1 as LNHDA and CDR2 as SQIVND (reference sequence). Notes on this clone: Antigen specificity is unknown.

Sequencing input: memory CD4+ T cells sorted from blood. The source is a human donor in good health. The chain carries TRBV19 and TRBJ1-1, with D hard to call. As DNA, the CDR3 is TGTGCCAGTAGTTTCCGGACGGTGGGTGAAGCTTTCTTT. Residues: CASSFRTVGEAFF.